Reported below is one T cell receptor beta chain. Its antigen is still unknown. This sample is drawn from a study of OX40 agonist ivuxolimab in advanced cancers. About the study: Males comprised about 78% of the group, whose mean age was 60 years (range 23 to 79).

Broader study findings: Low levels of normalized T-cell clonal expansion also appeared in some nonresponders.

TCRdb's table, derived via immunoSEQ multiplex PCR, lists solely in-frame clones and lacks some. The table includes 55,000 to 80,000 clones, 85% to 90% detected once. The CDR3 consists of 14 residues. The V gene's germline CDR1 is SGHNT and CDR2 YYREEE (reference sequence). V was clipped by 4 bases and J by 5 bases; unmatched bases: 3. This clonotype was sampled from an adult with an advanced solid tumor such as melanoma, head and neck, liver or kidney cancer. The sample here was CD4+ or CD8+ T cells sorted from blood, taken in a trial of the OX40 agonist ivuxolimab. The chain recombines TRBV5-4 with TRBJ2-1, with 10 bases fitting TRBD1. The CDR3 bases are TGTGCCAGCAGCGAGACAGGGGGCCACAATGAGCAGTTCTTC. This encodes CASSETGGHNEQFF.